This entry lists 18 T cell receptor beta chains sequenced from one sample in a study of T cell responses to AZD1222 COVID-19 vaccine. Sequencing was performed with immunoSEQ multiplex PCR; in TCRdb, only in-frame clones are kept and a portion is missing. The sample yields 250,000 or so clones, 90% to 95% seen once. Sequences were derived from peripheral blood, sampled on day 0 of AZD1222 vaccination. Every receptor here comes from an adult in good health.

The rearrangement uses TRBV5-1 and TRBJ1-2; 7 bases match TRBD1. The length of the CDR3 is 15 residues. CDR1 and CDR2 (germline): SGHRS, YFSETQ. Trimming removed 2 bases from V and 4 bases from J; junction bases left unmatched: 8. The CDR3 DNA follows: TGCGCCAGCAGCTTTGGACAGGACCGGGGCTATGGCTACACCTTC. Amino acid sequence: CASSFGQDRGYGYTF.

The rearrangement uses TRBV6-2 or TRBV6-3 and TRBJ1-1, with a weak D call TRBD1 (5 bases). The germline V and J ends were trimmed by 6 bases and 7 bases, with 21 bases remaining between them. Germline V lookup: CDR1 MNHEY, CDR2 SVGEGT. The CDR3 is made up of 15 amino acids. CDR3 loop: CASSQGGTPTHEAFF. In DNA, the CDR3 is TGTGCCAGCAGCCAGGGCGGGACTCCAACCCATGAAGCTTTCTTT.

The V and J genes are TRBV7-2 and TRBJ2-7; D is unresolved. CDR3 size: 14 residues. Trimming stripped 0 bases from V and 2 bases from J, with 8 bases between. Germline CDR1 reads SGHTA; CDR2 reads FQGNSA. As DNA, the CDR3 is TGTGCCAGCAGCTTAGCTTATAATACCTACGAGCAGTACTTC. This translates into CASSLAYNTYEQYF.

This clone was detected once. The chain links TRBV29-1 to TRBJ2-7, with D perhaps matching TRBD1 (5 bases). Germline V gene lookup returns CDR1 SQVTM and CDR2 ANQGSEA. The CDR3 contains 14 residues. The V end was cut by 3 bases, the J end by 0 bases, with 12 bases between. CDR3 DNA: TGCAGCGTTGAGGACACAATGAGCTCCTACGAGCAGTACTTC. Translation: CSVEDTMSSYEQYF.

The chain carries TRBV9 and TRBJ1-1; TRBD1 agrees at 7 bases. CDR3 length equals 17 residues. Germline-derived CDR1 and CDR2 are SGDLS and YYNGEE. With V trimmed by 4 bases and J by 7 bases, 19 bases remained unmatched. The CDR3 nucleotides read TGTGCCAGCAGCCATGGCCCATCGGGGACAGTTCTTGGTGAAGCTTTCTTT. It is translated as CASSHGPSGTVLGEAFF.

The chain recombines TRBV6-5 with TRBJ1-2; 9 bases are shared with TRBD1. This CDR3 has 13 residues. Looked up from germline, CDR1 is MNHEY and CDR2 is SVGAGI. Trimming cost V 5 bases and J 8 bases; bases outside gene matches: 6. Written as DNA, the CDR3 is TGTGCCAGCAGTCGTGGGACAGGGAGAGGCTACACCTTC. Residues: CASSRGTGRGYTF.

The J gene is TRBJ1-4, the V gene TRBV29-1; no firm D call. There are 12 residues in the CDR3. CDR1 is SQVTM and CDR2 is ANQGSEA in the germline V gene. V was cut by 5 bases and J by 3 bases, with 7 bases left in between. The CDR3 reads CSVRSANEKLFF. Here the CDR3 DNA reads TGCAGCGTTAGGTCAGCTAATGAAAAACTGTTTTTT.

V and J are TRBV5-4 and TRBJ2-5; 8 bases map to TRBD1. Germline lookup yields CDR1 SGHNT and CDR2 YYREEE (reference sequence). The J segment lost 4 bases and the V segment lost 4 bases, leaving 6 bases of the junction unmatched. The CDR3 sequence is 14 residues long. The CDR3 coding sequence is TGTGCCAGCAGCACCGGACAGGGTGGAGAGACCCAGTACTTC. Amino acid sequence: CASSTGQGGETQYF.

The chain recombines TRBV6-1 with TRBJ2-4; D unclear. The germline V and J ends were trimmed by 1 base and 0 bases, with 10 bases remaining between them. From germline, CDR1 is MNHNS and CDR2 SASEGT. The CDR3 spans 16 residues. The CDR3 DNA is TGTGCCAGCAGTGAAGGGGCCGGTGGAGCCAAAAACATTCAGTACTTC. This codes for CASSEGAGGAKNIQYF.

V and J are TRBV15 and TRBJ1-1; perhaps TRBD1 as D (5 bases). Trimming took 1 base from V and 5 from J, leaving 11 bases between them. Germline V CDR1 and CDR2: LNHNV, YYDKDF (reference sequence). The CDR3 runs 14 residues. The CDR3 loop is CATSRGGQGTEAFF. The CDR3 DNA reads TGTGCCACCAGCAGAGGGGGCCAGGGAACTGAAGCTTTCTTT. Drawing the rest from reference TRBV15 and TRBJ1-1, the complete variable domain is DAMVIQNPRYQVTQFGKPVTLSCSQTLNHNVMYWYQQKSSQAPKLLFHYYDKDFNNEADTPDNFQSRRPNTSFCFLDIRSPGLGDTAMYLCATSRGGQGTEAFFGQGTRLTVV.

The rearrangement links TRBV4-1 to TRBJ1-2; D perhaps matches TRBD1 (6 bases). Germline V lookup: CDR1 MGHRA, CDR2 YSYEKL. This CDR3 is 16 amino acids long. With 0 bases removed from V and 4 bases from J, the gap between germline ends came to 15 bases. CDR3 DNA sequence: TGCGCCAGCAGCCAAGATTGGGGGGGCTCGGGCTATGGCTACACCTTC. This gives the protein CASSQDWGGSGYGYTF.

The chain employs TRBV11-2 and TRBJ1-1; no reliable D call. Germline V lookup: CDR1 SGHAT, CDR2 FQNNGV. The CDR3 totals 16 residues. The ends were cut back, 5 bases at V and 0 bases at J, with 16 bases in the middle. The CDR3: CASSPIRAGMNTEAFF. CDR3 in DNA: TGTGCCAGCAGCCCGATTCGGGCCGGCATGAACACTGAAGCTTTCTTT.

The chain joins TRBV19 to TRBJ1-1; D possibly corresponds to TRBD1 (5 bases). The CDR3 consists of 14 residues. The germline V and J ends were trimmed by 3 bases and 0 bases, with 8 bases remaining between them. Germline assignment: CDR1 LNHDA and CDR2 SQIVND (reference sequence). In DNA form, the CDR3 reads TGTGCCAGTAGTATCATGACAGTGAACACTGAAGCTTTCTTT. Its protein is CASSIMTVNTEAFF.

V usage is TRBV28 and J usage is TRBJ2-7, with a possible D match to TRBD1 (5 bases). CDR1 and CDR2 from the germline V gene are MDHEN and SYDVKM. Trimming took 8 bases from V and 5 from J, leaving 13 bases between them. There are 12 residues in the CDR3. The CDR3 reads CASRQSPHEQYF. DNA of the CDR3: TGTGCCAGCCGACAGAGCCCCCACGAGCAGTACTTC.

J is TRBJ1-5 and V is TRBV28; 8 bases match TRBD1. Germline V gives CDR1 MDHEN, CDR2 SYDVKM. The length of the CDR3 is 14 residues. The trim removed 8 bases at V and 5 bases at J, leaving 8 bases unmatched. The CDR3 DNA reads as TGTGCCAGCGTGGAACAGGGGGGCGATCAGCCCCAGCATTTT. This encodes CASVEQGGDQPQHF.

The gene calls are TRBV2 and TRBJ2-6; unclear D gene. This CDR3 region has 14 residues. Trimming shortened V by 6 bases and J by 2 bases, and 8 bases separated the two germline ends. CDR1 is SNHLY and CDR2 is FYNNEI in the germline V gene. CDR3 protein: CASRATPGANVLTF. Written as DNA, the CDR3 is TGTGCCAGCAGGGCGACCCCTGGGGCCAACGTCCTGACTTTC.

The chain employs TRBV27 and TRBJ2-7, with TRBD1 as a possible D gene (6 bases). V lost 5 bases and J 4 bases, leaving 15 bases between the germline ends. The CDR3 runs 14 residues. Germline values: CDR1 MNHEY, CDR2 SMNVEV (reference sequence). In DNA, the CDR3 is TGTGCCAGCAGTCCAAGGTCAGACAGGTACGAGCAGTACTTC. Encoded protein: CASSPRSDRYEQYF.

For the CDR3, the DNA is TGTGCCACGAGAGAGGGGGGCCCCTACGAGCAGTACTTC. Protein product: CATREGGPYEQYF. The V and J genes are TRBV10-3 and TRBJ2-7, with D possibly called TRBD1 or TRBD2 (6 bases each). Germline assignment: CDR1 ENHRY and CDR2 SYGVKD. The V end was cut by 10 bases, the J end by 2 bases, with 15 bases between. This CDR3 spans 13 amino acids.